Listed below are T cell receptor beta chains from one sample, sequenced in a study of T cell changes during pregnancy in multiple sclerosis. TCRdb keeps only in-frame clones here, not all; method: immunoSEQ multiplex PCR. The sample has tens of thousands of clones, 80% to 95% seen once. This specimen consisted of peripheral blood, obtained in the third trimester of pregnancy. The receptors were gathered from a female donor in good health, enrolled as a control in a pregnancy study. Each CDR3 is given with its conserved first and last residue. D genes are given only for firm matches. Not all rows give a size; the values are once, few, many and, for expanded clones, a class.

.,TRBV28,TRBD2,20,TRBJ2-5,CASNYPSGTSGSQLQETQYF,TGTGCCAGCAATTACCCCTCTGGGACTAGCGGGAGTCAGCTCCAAGAGACCCAGTACTTC
.,TRBV28,.,11,TRBJ1-2,CASRNSYGYTF,TGTGCCAGCAGGAACAGCTATGGCTACACCTTC
.,TRBV9,TRBD1,17,TRBJ2-5,CASSGGQGRETKETQYF,TGTGCCAGCAGCGGGGGACAGGGGCGAGAAACTAAAGAGACCCAGTACTTC
few,TRBV5-4,.,13,TRBJ1-2,CASSLTANYGYTF,TGTGCCAGCAGCTTGACAGCTAACTATGGCTACACCTTC
.,TRBV5-4,TRBD2,16,TRBJ2-3,CASSLTSLMNTDTQYF,TGTGCCAGCAGCCTGACTAGCCTTATGAACACAGATACGCAGTATTTT
.,TRBV6-1,.,14,TRBJ1-1,CASRAEFLRGEAFF,TGTGCCAGCAGGGCTGAATTCCTCAGGGGCGAAGCTTTCTTT
.,TRBV28,TRBD1,15,TRBJ1-2,CASSSRQGGSDGYTF,TGTGCCAGCAGTTCCCGACAGGGGGGAAGTGATGGCTACACCTTC
once,TRBV2,.,15,TRBJ2-7,CASSIGGGAIYEQYF,TGTGCCAGCAGTATCGGTGGGGGGGCCATCTACGAGCAGTACTTC
.,TRBV6-1,TRBD1,13,TRBJ1-6,CASMGTAGSPLHF,TGTGCCAGCATGGGGACAGCAGGATCACCCCTCCACTTT
.,TRBV6-1,.,14,TRBJ2-5,CASSDRALQETQYF,TGTGCCAGCAGTGACAGGGCGCTCCAAGAGACCCAGTACTTC
.,TRBV7-9,.,13,TRBJ2-1,CATRESSYNEQFF,TGTGCCACCCGGGAGAGCTCCTACAATGAGCAGTTCTTC
.,TRBV7-8,.,13,TRBJ1-4,CASSLRVVEKLFF,TGTGCCAGCAGCTTACGGGTCGTTGAAAAACTGTTTTTT
.,TRBV27,TRBD1,14,TRBJ2-7,CASSNRDSEYEQYF,TGTGCCAGCAGTAACCGGGACAGCGAGTACGAGCAGTACTTC
once,TRBV12-5,.,11,TRBJ2-3,CASGFMDTQYF,TGTGCTAGTGGTTTTATGGATACGCAGTATTTT
once,TRBV5-4,TRBD2,15,TRBJ2-3,CASSLAGGSTDTQYF,TGTGCCAGCAGCTTGGCGGGGGGTAGCACAGATACGCAGTATTTT
.,TRBV18,TRBD1,14,TRBJ2-5,CASSPNRGQETQYF,TGTGCCAGCTCACCGAACAGGGGGCAAGAGACCCAGTACTTC
.,TRBV4-2,.,16,TRBJ2-7,CASSRAKGDWGGEQYF,TGTGCCAGCAGCCGTGCGAAGGGGGACTGGGGGGGGGAGCAGTACTTC
.,TRBV18,TRBD1,16,TRBJ2-1,CASSPLDRGAYNEQFF,TGTGCCAGCTCACCACTCGACAGGGGGGCCTACAATGAGCAGTTCTTC
.,TRBV28,.,17,TRBJ1-1,CASSLSGPQGSGTEAFF,TGTGCCAGCAGTTTAAGCGGCCCTCAGGGGTCCGGAACTGAAGCTTTCTTT
.,TRBV19,TRBD2,15,TRBJ2-1,CATTSGTSSYNEQFF,TGTGCCACGACTAGCGGAACCAGCTCCTACAATGAGCAGTTCTTC
.,TRBV6-1,.,15,TRBJ2-7,CASSEGLAGRYEQYF,TGTGCCAGCAGTGAAGGATTGGCGGGGAGGTACGAGCAGTACTTC
.,TRBV9,TRBD2,15,TRBJ2-5,CASSVRGGGQETQYF,TGTGCCAGCAGCGTCCGGGGCGGGGGGCAAGAGACCCAGTACTTC
.,TRBV19,TRBD2,17,TRBJ2-3,CASSINPGTSGADTQYF,TGTGCCAGTAGTATTAATCCCGGGACTAGCGGGGCAGATACGCAGTATTTT
once,TRBV6-5,TRBD2,15,TRBJ2-1,CASSKLAGADNEQFF,TGTGCCAGCAGTAAACTAGCGGGGGCTGACAATGAGCAGTTCTTC
.,TRBV19,.,14,TRBJ1-1,CASRREGANTEAFF,TGTGCCAGTAGGCGGGAGGGAGCGAACACTGAAGCTTTCTTT
once,TRBV7-9,.,14,TRBJ1-2,CASSLATGGYGYTF,TGTGCCAGCAGCTTAGCTACGGGAGGGTATGGCTACACCTTC
once,TRBV5-1,TRBD1,14,TRBJ1-1,CASSPGTGSTEAFF,TGCGCCAGCAGCCCCGGGACAGGAAGTACTGAAGCTTTCTTT
.,TRBV19,.,14,TRBJ1-1,CASSIGLGNTEAFF,TGTGCCAGTAGTATAGGACTCGGGAACACTGAAGCTTTCTTT
.,TRBV19,TRBD1,12,TRBJ1-4,CASSIGTGELFF,TGTGCCAGTAGTATCGGGACAGGGGAACTGTTTTTT
.,TRBV7-3,TRBD1,16,TRBJ1-3,CASSPGGRSSGNTIYF,TGTGCCAGCAGCCCAGGGGGACGTTCCTCTGGAAACACCATATATTTT
.,TRBV5-4,TRBD2,19,TRBJ2-1,CASSLDFAGESGGYNEQFF,TGTGCCAGCAGCTTGGATTTTGCGGGGGAATCCGGAGGGTACAATGAGCAGTTCTTC
.,TRBV5-1,TRBD2,18,TRBJ2-1,CASSLTSGRAGSYNEQFF,TGCGCCAGCAGCTTGACCAGCGGGAGGGCCGGCTCCTACAATGAGCAGTTCTTC
.,TRBV28,TRBD1,15,TRBJ2-3,CASTLRQGSTDTQYF,TGTGCCAGCACCCTTCGACAGGGATCGACAGATACGCAGTATTTT
.,TRBV10-1,.,15,TRBJ1-2,CASSESSTDNYGYTF,TGCGCCAGCAGTGAGTCGAGCACAGATAACTATGGCTACACCTTC
.,TRBV27,.,16,TRBJ2-1,CASSSPTAAAHNEQFF,TGTGCCAGCAGTTCCCCAACCGCGGCGGCTCACAATGAGCAGTTCTTC
.,TRBV6-1,.,16,TRBJ1-5,CASSEIGQISNQPQHF,TGTGCCAGCAGTGAAATTGGACAGATTAGCAATCAGCCCCAGCATTTT
.,TRBV7-2,TRBD2,14,TRBJ2-7,CASSPGLAGNEQYF,TGTGCCAGCAGCCCCGGACTAGCGGGAAACGAGCAGTACTTC
.,TRBV18,.,15,TRBJ1-5,CASSPQQDGYQPQHF,TGTGCCAGCTCACCCCAACAGGACGGGTATCAGCCCCAGCATTTT
.,TRBV9,TRBD2,18,TRBJ2-7,CASSGGGASGSLTYEQYF,TGTGCCAGCAGCGGCGGTGGGGCTAGCGGGAGCTTAACCTACGAGCAGTACTTC
.,TRBV14,TRBD1,14,TRBJ2-7,CASSRGQVMGEQYF,TGTGCCAGCAGCCGGGGACAGGTAATGGGTGAGCAGTACTTC
.,TRBV4-1,.,14,TRBJ2-3,CASSQESSTDTQYF,TGCGCCAGCAGCCAAGAGAGTAGCACAGATACGCAGTATTTT
.,TRBV27,.,14,TRBJ1-5,CASSLVASNQPQHF,TGTGCCAGCAGTTTAGTGGCCAGCAATCAGCCCCAGCATTTT
.,TRBV9,TRBD2,17,TRBJ2-1,CASSVDLSGGIKNEQFF,TGTGCCAGCAGCGTGGACTTGAGCGGGGGGATTAAAAATGAGCAGTTCTTC
.,TRBV19,.,14,TRBJ1-1,CASSIGRQALGAFF,TGTGCCAGTAGTATAGGAAGACAGGCCCTGGGGGCTTTCTTT
.,TRBV5-1,TRBD2,17,TRBJ2-3,CASSLGTSGGLADTQYF,TGCGCCAGCAGCTTAGGGACTAGCGGGGGGTTGGCGGATACGCAGTATTTT
.,TRBV2,TRBD1,15,TRBJ1-2,CASSPPDRGTYGYTF,TGTGCCAGCAGTCCTCCGGACAGGGGGACCTATGGCTACACCTTC
.,TRBV28,.,15,TRBJ1-6,CASSLESSYNSPLHF,TGTGCCAGCAGTTTAGAGAGCTCCTATAATTCACCCCTCCACTTT
once,TRBV5-1,TRBD2,18,TRBJ2-6,CASSYLAGGPSGANVLTF,TGCGCCAGCAGCTATCTAGCGGGAGGACCTTCTGGGGCCAACGTCCTGACTTTC
.,TRBV29-1,TRBD1,14,TRBJ2-2,CSVVMGQGGGELFF,TGCAGCGTTGTAATGGGACAGGGTGGTGGGGAGCTGTTTTTT
.,TRBV6-1,TRBD2,15,TRBJ2-3,CASTREAGFTDTQYF,TGTGCCAGCACCCGGGAGGCAGGTTTCACAGATACGCAGTATTTT
.,TRBV7-8,.,15,TRBJ1-2,CASSLAYTMEGGYTF,TGTGCCAGCAGCTTAGCTTACACCATGGAGGGGGGCTACACCTTC
.,TRBV28,.,13,TRBJ1-1,CASGVGGPTEAFF,TGTGCCAGTGGGGTCGGGGGGCCCACTGAAGCTTTCTTT
.,TRBV4-1,.,14,TRBJ2-7,CASSQEGGTYEQYF,TGCGCCAGCAGCCAAGAGGGAGGTACCTACGAGCAGTACTTC
.,TRBV30,.,13,TRBJ1-3,CAWGPGLGNTIYF,TGTGCCTGGGGCCCGGGACTAGGAAACACCATATATTTT
.,TRBV4-3,TRBD2,15,TRBJ2-3,CASSDWTSGPNTQYF,TGCGCCAGCAGCGATTGGACTAGCGGCCCAAATACGCAGTATTTT